The clone carrying this T cell receptor beta chain appeared a few times. Antigen: not known. This entry comes from a study of beta chain features in type 1 diabetes. Notes on the study in general: A closer apparent resemblance between naive, central memory and Treg TCRB repertoires was seen in patients than in healthy donors. All four CD4+ subsets of Type 1 diabetes patients contained TCRB CDR3s that were moderately but significantly shorter. The study left unresolved whether HLA type influences TCRB rearrangement.

V was clipped by 10 bases and J by 0 bases, with 7 bases between them. Looked up from germline, CDR1 is MDHEN and CDR2 is SYDVKM. CDR3 size: 11 residues. Reverse transcribing all isolated RNA meant expressed TCRB transcripts were sequenced. Only in-frame clones appear in the TCRdb table, and some are missing; sequencing was by immunoSEQ multiplex PCR. Altogether around 130,000 clones are present, about 17% being singletons, with the ten largest covering 2% to 2.5%. The receptor comes from a man aged 25-40 years with type 1 diabetes. The sample comprised central memory CD4+ T cells from blood. The chain is built from TRBV28 and TRBJ2-7; D ambiguous. The CDR3 sequence is CATFFSYEQYF. The CDR3 DNA reads TGTGCCACCTTCTTCTCCTACGAGCAGTACTTC. The whole variable domain, remainder taken from reference TRBV28 and TRBJ2-7, is DVKVTQSSRYLVKRTGEKVFLECVQDMDHENMFWYRQDPGLGLRLIYFSYDVKMKEKGDIPEGYSVSREKKERFSLILESASTNQTSMYLCATFFSYEQYFGPGTRLTVT.